This T cell receptor beta chain comes out of a study of shared clonotypes between healthy human individuals. Overall study context: The donors, two women and a few men, were aged 18 to 49.

Of note for this clone: What it binds is not known.

The data were produced by immunoSEQ multiplex PCR, yet TCRdb's version contains in-frame clones alone and is incomplete. The sample holds around 2,000,000 clones, around 95% seen once. Study conclusions and caveats: Larger richness was generally estimated for naive than memory subsets.

The CDR3 runs to 14 residues. V was trimmed by 5 bases and J by 8 bases, leaving 15 bases between them. Germline-derived CDR1 and CDR2 are MNHNY and SVGAGI (reference sequence). The clonotype was recovered from a man younger than 35 in good health. The chain uses TRBV6-6 and TRBJ1-4, with D possibly matching TRBD1 (5 bases). Sequenced sample: naive CD4+ T cells sorted from blood. Subset described: CD45RA+ positively selected. The CDR3 bases are TGTGCCAGCAGTCCCGGGGGGGGTCGGGAAAAACTGTTTTTT. It translates to CASSPGGGREKLFF.